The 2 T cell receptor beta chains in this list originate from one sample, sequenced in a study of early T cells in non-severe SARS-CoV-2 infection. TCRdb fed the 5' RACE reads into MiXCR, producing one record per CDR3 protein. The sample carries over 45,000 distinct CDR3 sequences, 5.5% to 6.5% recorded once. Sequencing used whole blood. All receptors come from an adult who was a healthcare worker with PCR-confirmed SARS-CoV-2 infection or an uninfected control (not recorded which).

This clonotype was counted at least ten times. The CDR3 loop reads CASSPEREYNEQFF. The CDR3 DNA follows: TGTGCCAGCAGCCCGGAGCGGGAATACAATGAGCAGTTCTTC. The rearrangement uses TRBV16 and TRBJ2-1, with 7 bases lining up with TRBD2. Losses at the gene ends were 4 bases for V and 4 bases for J; bases not matched to a gene: 4. Germline V CDR1 and CDR2: KGHSY, FQNENV. This CDR3 comprises 14 residues. Complete variable domain (other parts from reference TRBV16 and TRBJ2-1): GEEVAQTPKHLVRGEGQKAKLYCAPIKGHSYVFWYQQVLKNEFKFLISFQNENVFDETGMPKERFSAKCLPNSPCSLEIQATKLEDSAVYFCASSPEREYNEQFFGPGTRLTVL.

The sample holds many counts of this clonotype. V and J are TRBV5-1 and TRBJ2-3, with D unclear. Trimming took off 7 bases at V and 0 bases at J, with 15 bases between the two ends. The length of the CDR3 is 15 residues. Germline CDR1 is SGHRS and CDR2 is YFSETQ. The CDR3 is CASGSGLRSTDTQYF. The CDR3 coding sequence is TGCGCCAGCGGATCCGGGTTGCGGAGCACAGATACGCAGTATTTT.